The entry below gives a single TCR beta chain sequence along with its context. This clone's antigen is unknown. It has no much larger one-base neighbor in the sample; base qualities were not kept. Library preparation used PCR. Data came from an Illumina HiSeq 2500. Molecular barcoding was employed in the preparation of TCR libraries, with unique molecular identifiers being used to normalize TCRbeta repertoire quantification. The raw public data were reprocessed by TCRdb itself: fastp quality trimming at Q25, MiXCR clonotype calling, in-frame beta chains only. Every entry covers one CDR3 protein and lists the most common genes and DNA from its rows. The sample table records 700,000 or so distinct CDR3 sequences; roughly 14% of these occur just once. Of the sample, 0.79% falls within the top ten clones. This entry belongs to a study of T-cell reconstitution after alpha-beta-depleted transplantation in children (dated by TCRdb to about 2016). At the level of the whole study: Using TCR repertoire profiling, the study quantitatively followed how T-cell immune reconstitution unfolded in children after TCRalphabeta/CD19-depleted allogeneic hematopoietic cell transplantation.

The CDR3 runs 15 residues from the cysteine to the phenylalanine. The only DNA kept is the CDR3, 45 bases in frame from the first base. V is cut back by 7 bases and J by 7 bases, with 13 bases in the junction unmatched. Via the germline V gene, CDR1 is MDHEN and CDR2 SYDVKM. General study outcomes and caveats: About two months after transplant, the apparently early recovery of alphabetaT-cell counts reportedly depended on just several hundred clones that had expanded rapidly and came from non-depleted graft cells. In some patients, the high TCRbeta diversity seen at day 60 was put down to recipient T cells and intrathymic progenitors that had survived conditioning. Hyperexpanded clone frequencies declined over subsequent months; after one year, T-cell counts and TCRbeta diversity were mostly attributed to newly produced T cells.

The treatment or condition label of this sample denotes: allogeneic hematopoietic cell transplantation with graft depleted of TCRalphabeta T cells and CD19 B cells. TCRalphabeta/CD19-depleted allogeneic hematopoietic cell grafts were given to the transplant recipients, all of whom were children. Recombination joined TRBV28 with TRBJ2-1; 7 bases in the middle match TRBD1. This clonotype was obtained from a girl aged 2-15 years with congenital amegakaryocytic thrombocytopenia, due to receive a stem cell transplant. The starting material was PBMCs, obtained before TCRalphabeta/CD19-depleted stem cell transplant. For the CDR3, the sequence is CASIPVGGALNEQFF. The DNA sequence is given as TGTGCCAGCATCCCCGTAGGGGGCGCGTTGAATGAGCAGTTCTTC.